This TCR beta chain was found in a study of blood T cell repertoires in COVID-19 (dated by TCRdb to between 2020 and 2021). For context, the study as a whole: Collaborator samples came from the United States, Italy and Spain and covered acute and convalescent phases of COVID-19. The material from the prospective study consisted of cDNA or gDNA derived from T cells, B-cell-depleted T cells, or PBMCs. Deeply sampled blood TCRbeta repertoires from subjects exposed to, actively infected with, or recovered from COVID-19 were included in the dataset. The repertoires were released in a freely available public database meant as a resource for research on the immune response to SARS-CoV-2. Samples came from the ongoing ImmuneRACE study (first 160 participants) plus 1,254 subjects from 6 global collaborators. A de-identified subject ID, COVID-19 status, age in years and sex were almost always included in the sample metadata. Where available, HLA class I and class II types were obtained from metadata supplied by the sample provider rather than from assay-based typing. On the study overall, not on this receptor specifically: Clinical and demographic metadata were provided uncurated, with the amount varying by source and participant.

As regards this clone: The antigen it binds to is not known. Nothing much larger sits one base from this clone, and base qualities are not available.

Collaborating institutions collected whole blood in K2EDTA tubes following their own protocols. Collaborator samples were shipped for TCRbeta analysis as frozen whole blood, isolated PBMCs, or DNA extracted from either sample type. TCRbeta CDR3 regions were amplified from genomic DNA using the immunoSEQ Assay, a bias-controlled multiplex PCR. The original pipeline was this. Nucleated cell counts per sample were estimated from amplification of reference gene primers within the assay. Sequence reads were collapsed and filtered to measure the absolute abundance of every unique TCRbeta CDR3 rearrangement. Productive Simpson clonality was computed per sample as the square root of Simpson's diversity index over productive rearrangements. In TCRdb, the immuneACCESS table is reduced to in-frame sequences with V and J assigned. These tables do not hold every clone; where another copy was compared, an unresolved V gene accounts for under half, and the others remain unexplained. The DNA was the basis for D and trimming; V, J and clone size are from that table. For this sample there are 110,000 to 150,000 clones; 84% appear just once. The ten largest clonotypes hold 8.8% of the sample.

The CDR3 holds 20 amino acids from the cysteine to the phenylalanine. Just the 60-base CDR3 DNA is kept, in frame starting at base 1. Clipping removes 6 bases from V and 7 bases from J, with 21 as the unmatched junction base count. The CDR1 and CDR2 encoded by the germline V gene (reference sequence) are LNHDA and SQIVND. Sample: peripheral blood. The V and J genes are TRBV19 and TRBJ2-2; 12 central bases correspond to TRBD1. This sequence was found in an elderly woman in a cohort sampled during active or convalescent COVID-19. The DNA sequence is as follows: TGTGCCAGTAGGAAGGACCCAGCCGGGACAGGGGGCCCGGGTGGCGGGGAGCTGTTTTTT. Its protein reads: CASRKDPAGTGGPGGGELFF. When the CDR3 is completed using the reference TRBV19 and TRBJ2-2 genes on either side, the full variable domain is DGGITQSPKYLFRKEGQNVTLSCEQNLNHDAMYWYRQDPGQGLRLIYYSQIVNDFQKGDIAEGYSVSREKKESFPLTVTSAQKNPTAFYLCASRKDPAGTGGPGGGELFFGEGSRLTVL.